This paragraph reports one T cell receptor (beta chain). These data originate in a study of T-cell memory formation after mild COVID-19. TCRdb itself ran the 5' RACE reads through MiXCR, one entry per CDR3 protein. The table includes roughly 100,000 distinct CDR3 sequences, more than 12% detected once. V was clipped by 6 bases and J by 12 bases; unmatched bases: 4. This CDR3 spans 11 amino acids. The chain is built from TRBV12-3 or TRBV12-4 and TRBJ1-3; the match to TRBD1 covers 8 bases. This TCR came from a man between 18 and 35 years old who had mild COVID-19 (a few samples of this study predate the infection). Cell type and time point are not known. Sequencing was carried out using PBMCs or a T cell subset sorted from them (not recorded which). The CDR3 here is CASREQGVIYF. The CDR3 DNA reads as TGTGCCAGCAGAGAACAGGGGGTCATATATTTT.